This T cell receptor beta chain derives from a study of T cell responses to AZD1222 COVID-19 vaccine. Study information: The analysis combined second doses at about 4 or about 12 weeks. Whole-study findings and limits: Most donors were white British and more were female, and clonal diversity was possibly underestimated.

The germline CDR1 and CDR2 sequences are SEHNR and FQNEAQ (reference sequence). The V segment lost 6 bases and the J segment 4 bases; nucleotides outside the gene matches: 10. The CDR3 totals 15 residues. Here immunoSEQ multiplex PCR was the method, and the copy in TCRdb shows in-frame clones only, minus some. The sample shows 120,000 to 150,000 clones, more than 80% of them seen only once. To note about this clone: Antigen: not known.

This specimen was peripheral blood, taken on day 0 of AZD1222 vaccination. This TCR was recovered from an adult in good health. The chain is built from TRBV7-9 and TRBJ2-3; 7 positions match TRBD2. The CDR3 DNA is TGTGCCAGCAGGTTGAGGAGCGGGATAGCAGATACGCAGTATTTT. It translates to CASRLRSGIADTQYF. The full variable domain, completed using reference TRBV7-9 and TRBJ2-3, is DTGVSQNPRHKITKRGQNVTFRCDPISEHNRLYWYRQTLGQGPEFLTYFQNEAQLEKSRLLSDRFSAERPKGSFSTLEIQRTEQGDSAMYLCASRLRSGIADTQYFGPGTRLTVL.